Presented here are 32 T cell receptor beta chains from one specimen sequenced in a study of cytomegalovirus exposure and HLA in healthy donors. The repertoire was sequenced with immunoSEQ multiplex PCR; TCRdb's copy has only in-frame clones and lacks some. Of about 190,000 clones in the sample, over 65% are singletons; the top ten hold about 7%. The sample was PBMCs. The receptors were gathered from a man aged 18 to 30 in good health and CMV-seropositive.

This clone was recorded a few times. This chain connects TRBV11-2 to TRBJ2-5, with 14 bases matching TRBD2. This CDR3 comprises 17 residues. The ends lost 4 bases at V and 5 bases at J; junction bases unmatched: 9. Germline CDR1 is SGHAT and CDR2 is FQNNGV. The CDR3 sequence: CASSSGTSGSGSETQYF. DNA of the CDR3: TGTGCCAGCAGCTCCGGGACTAGCGGGAGCGGGAGCGAGACCCAGTACTTC.

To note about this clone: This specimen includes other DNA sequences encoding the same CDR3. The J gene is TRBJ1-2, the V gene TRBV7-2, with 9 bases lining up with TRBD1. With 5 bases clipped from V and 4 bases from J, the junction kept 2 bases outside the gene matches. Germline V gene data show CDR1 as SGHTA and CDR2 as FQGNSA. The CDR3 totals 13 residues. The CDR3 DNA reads TGTGCCAGCAGCCAGACAGGGGGCTATGGCTACACCTTC. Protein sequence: CASSQTGGYGYTF. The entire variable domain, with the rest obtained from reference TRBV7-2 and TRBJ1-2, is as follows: GAGVSQSPSNKVTEKGKDVELRCDPISGHTALYWYRQSLGQGLEFLIYFQGNSAPDKSGLPSDRFSAERTGGSVSTLTIQRTQQEDSAVYLCASSQTGGYGYTFGSGTRLTVV.

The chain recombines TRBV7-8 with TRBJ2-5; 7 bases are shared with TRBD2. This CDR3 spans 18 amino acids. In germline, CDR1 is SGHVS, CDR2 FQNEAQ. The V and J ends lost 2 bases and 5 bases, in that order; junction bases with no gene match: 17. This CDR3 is CASSLRGGRRETRETQYF. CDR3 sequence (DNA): TGTGCCAGCAGCTTAAGGGGCGGAAGGCGGGAGACCCGGGAGACCCAGTACTTC.

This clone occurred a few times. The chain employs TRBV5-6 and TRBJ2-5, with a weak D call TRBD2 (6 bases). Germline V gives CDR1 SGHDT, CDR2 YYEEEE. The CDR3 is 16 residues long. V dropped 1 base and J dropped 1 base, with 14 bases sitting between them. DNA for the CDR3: TGTGCCAGCAGCTTGATTAGGGCGGGGCGCCAAGAGACCCAGTACTTC. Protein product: CASSLIRAGRQETQYF.

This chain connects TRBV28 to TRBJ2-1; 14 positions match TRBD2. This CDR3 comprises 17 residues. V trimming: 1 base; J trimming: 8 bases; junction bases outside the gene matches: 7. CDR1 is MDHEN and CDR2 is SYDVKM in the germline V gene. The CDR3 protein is CASSLYAGGLAGDEQFF. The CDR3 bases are TGTGCCAGCAGTTTATATGCCGGGGGACTAGCGGGAGATGAGCAGTTCTTC.

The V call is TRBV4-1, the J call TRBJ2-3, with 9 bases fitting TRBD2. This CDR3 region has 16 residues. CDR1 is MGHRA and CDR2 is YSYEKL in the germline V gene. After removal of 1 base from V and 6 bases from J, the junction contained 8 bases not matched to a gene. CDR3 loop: CASSQGGGLATDTQYF. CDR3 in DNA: TGCGCCAGCAGCCAAGGAGGTGGACTAGCGACCGATACGCAGTATTTT.

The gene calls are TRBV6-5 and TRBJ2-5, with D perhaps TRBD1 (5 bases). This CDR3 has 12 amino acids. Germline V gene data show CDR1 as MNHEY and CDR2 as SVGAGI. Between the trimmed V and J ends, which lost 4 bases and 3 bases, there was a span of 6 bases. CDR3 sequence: CASSSREETQYF. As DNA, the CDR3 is TGTGCCAGCAGTTCCAGGGAAGAGACCCAGTACTTC.

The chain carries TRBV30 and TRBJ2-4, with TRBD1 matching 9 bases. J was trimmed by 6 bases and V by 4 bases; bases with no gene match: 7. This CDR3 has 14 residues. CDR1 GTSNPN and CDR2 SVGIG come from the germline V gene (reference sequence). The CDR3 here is CAWTLTGGGNIQYF. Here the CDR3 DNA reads TGTGCCTGGACCCTGACAGGGGGAGGAAACATTCAGTACTTC.

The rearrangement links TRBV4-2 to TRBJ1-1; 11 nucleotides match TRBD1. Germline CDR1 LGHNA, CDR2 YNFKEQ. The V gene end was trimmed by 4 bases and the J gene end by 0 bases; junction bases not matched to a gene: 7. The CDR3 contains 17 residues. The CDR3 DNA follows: TGTGCCAGCAGCCGTCCCGGACAGGGGGCGATGAACACTGAAGCTTTCTTT. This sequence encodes CASSRPGQGAMNTEAFF.

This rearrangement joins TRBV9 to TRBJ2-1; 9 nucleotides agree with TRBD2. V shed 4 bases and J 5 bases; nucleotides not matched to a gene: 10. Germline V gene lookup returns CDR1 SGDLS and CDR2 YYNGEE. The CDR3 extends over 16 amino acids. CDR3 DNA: TGTGCCAGCAGCACCACCCGGATAGCGGGAGACAATGAGCAGTTCTTC. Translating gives CASSTTRIAGDNEQFF.

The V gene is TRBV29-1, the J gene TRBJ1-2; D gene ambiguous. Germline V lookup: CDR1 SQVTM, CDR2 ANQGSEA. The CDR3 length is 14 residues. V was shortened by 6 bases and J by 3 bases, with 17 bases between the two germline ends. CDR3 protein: CSVHRRRSDYGYTF. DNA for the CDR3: TGCAGCGTCCACCGGAGGCGATCCGACTATGGCTACACCTTC. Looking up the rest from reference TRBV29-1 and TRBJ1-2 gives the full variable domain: SAVISQKPSRDICQRGTSLTIQCQVDSQVTMMFWYRQQPGQSLTLIATANQGSEATYESGFVIDKFPISRPNLTFSTLTVSNMSPEDSSIYLCSVHRRRSDYGYTFGSGTRLTVV.

The CDR3 loop is CASSYIGDEAFF. The DNA of the CDR3 is TGTGCCAGCAGCTACATCGGAGACGAAGCTTTCTTT. The chain recombines TRBV6-5 with TRBJ1-1; D gene unclear. Looked up from germline, CDR1 is MNHEY and CDR2 is SVGAGI. The CDR3 is 12 amino acids. The ends were cut back, 6 bases at V and 8 bases at J, with 13 bases in the middle.

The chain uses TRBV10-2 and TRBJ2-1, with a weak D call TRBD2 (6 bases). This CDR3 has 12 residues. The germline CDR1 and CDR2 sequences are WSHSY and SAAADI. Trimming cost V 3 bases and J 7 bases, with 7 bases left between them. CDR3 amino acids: CASSDGGNEQFF. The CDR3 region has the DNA TGCGCCAGCAGTGACGGAGGGAATGAGCAGTTCTTC.

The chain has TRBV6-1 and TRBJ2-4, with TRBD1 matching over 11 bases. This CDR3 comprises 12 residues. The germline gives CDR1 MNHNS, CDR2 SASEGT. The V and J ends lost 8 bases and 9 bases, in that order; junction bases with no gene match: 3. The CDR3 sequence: CASGQGAGIQYF. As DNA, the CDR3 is TGTGCCAGCGGACAGGGGGCTGGCATTCAGTACTTC.

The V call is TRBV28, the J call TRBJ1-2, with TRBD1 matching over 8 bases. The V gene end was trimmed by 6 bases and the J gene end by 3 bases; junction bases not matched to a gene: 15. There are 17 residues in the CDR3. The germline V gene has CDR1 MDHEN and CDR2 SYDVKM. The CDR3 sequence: CASSRTGTGGVDYGYTF. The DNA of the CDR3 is TGTGCCAGCAGCCGAACCGGGACAGGTGGGGTGGACTATGGCTACACCTTC.

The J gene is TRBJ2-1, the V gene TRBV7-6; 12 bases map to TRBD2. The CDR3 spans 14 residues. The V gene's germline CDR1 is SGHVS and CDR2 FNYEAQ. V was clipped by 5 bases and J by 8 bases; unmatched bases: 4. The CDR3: CASSRTSGDDEQFF. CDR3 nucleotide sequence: TGTGCCAGCAGCCGGACTAGCGGGGATGATGAGCAGTTCTTC.

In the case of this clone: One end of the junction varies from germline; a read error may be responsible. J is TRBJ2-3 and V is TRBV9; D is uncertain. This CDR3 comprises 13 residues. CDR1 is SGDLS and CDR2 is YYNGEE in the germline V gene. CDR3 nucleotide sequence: TGTGCCAGCAGCGTAGGGAGTTTTTACCCTCCGTTTTTT. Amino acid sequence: CASSVGSFYPPFF.

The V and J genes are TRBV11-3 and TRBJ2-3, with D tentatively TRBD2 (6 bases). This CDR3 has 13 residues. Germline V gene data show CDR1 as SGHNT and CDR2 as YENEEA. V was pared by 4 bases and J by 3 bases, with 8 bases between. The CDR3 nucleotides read TGTGCCAGCAGCTCGGAGGGGACAGATACGCAGTATTTT. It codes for CASSSEGTDTQYF.

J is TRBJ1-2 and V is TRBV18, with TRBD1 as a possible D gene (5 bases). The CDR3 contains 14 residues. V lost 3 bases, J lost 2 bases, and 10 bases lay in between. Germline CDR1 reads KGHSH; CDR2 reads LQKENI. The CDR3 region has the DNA TGTGCCAGCTCACCGGCCAGGGTGAACTATGGCTACACCTTC. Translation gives CASSPARVNYGYTF.

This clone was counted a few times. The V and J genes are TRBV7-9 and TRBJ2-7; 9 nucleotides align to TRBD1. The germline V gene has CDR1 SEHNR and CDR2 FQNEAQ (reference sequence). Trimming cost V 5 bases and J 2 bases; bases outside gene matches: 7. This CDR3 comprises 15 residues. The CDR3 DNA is TGTGCCAGCAGCCACCGGGACAGGGAGACCTACGAGCAGTACTTC. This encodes CASSHRDRETYEQYF. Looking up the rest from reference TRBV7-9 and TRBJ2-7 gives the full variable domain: DTGVSQNPRHKITKRGQNVTFRCDPISEHNRLYWYRQTLGQGPEFLTYFQNEAQLEKSRLLSDRFSAERPKGSFSTLEIQRTEQGDSAMYLCASSHRDRETYEQYFGPGTRLTVT.

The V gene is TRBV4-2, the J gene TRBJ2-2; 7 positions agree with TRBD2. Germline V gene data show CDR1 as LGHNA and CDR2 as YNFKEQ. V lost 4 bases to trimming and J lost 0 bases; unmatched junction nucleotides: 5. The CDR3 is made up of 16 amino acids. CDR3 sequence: CASSPTSDPNTGELFF. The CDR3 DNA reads TGTGCCAGCAGCCCAACTAGCGACCCGAACACCGGGGAGCTGTTTTTT.

CDR3 nucleotides: TGCGCCAGCAGCCAAGGGACTAGCGGAGGAGCCTACAATGAGCAGTTCTTC. Amino acids: CASSQGTSGGAYNEQFF. The rearrangement uses TRBV4-3 and TRBJ2-1; TRBD2 agrees at 10 bases. J was trimmed by 2 bases and V by 1 base; bases with no gene match: 5. The CDR3 is 17 residues long. Per germline, CDR1 LGHNA and CDR2 YSLEER.

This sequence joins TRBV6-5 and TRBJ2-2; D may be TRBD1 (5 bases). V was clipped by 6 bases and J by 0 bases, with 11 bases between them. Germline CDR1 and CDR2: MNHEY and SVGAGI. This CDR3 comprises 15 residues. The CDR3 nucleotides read TGTGCCAGCAGACCTCGACAGTCGAACACCGGGGAGCTGTTTTTT. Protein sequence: CASRPRQSNTGELFF.

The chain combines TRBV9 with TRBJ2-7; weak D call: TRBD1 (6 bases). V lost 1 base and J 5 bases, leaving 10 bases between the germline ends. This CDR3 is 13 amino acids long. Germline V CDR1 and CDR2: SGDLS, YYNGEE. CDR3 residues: CASSVSNRDEQYF. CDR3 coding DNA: TGTGCCAGCAGCGTATCAAACAGGGACGAGCAGTACTTC.

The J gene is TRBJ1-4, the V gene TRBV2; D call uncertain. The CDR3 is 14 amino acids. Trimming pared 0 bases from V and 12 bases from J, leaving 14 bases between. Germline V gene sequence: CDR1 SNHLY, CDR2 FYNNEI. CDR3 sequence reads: CASSEARGPRELFF. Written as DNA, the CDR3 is TGTGCCAGCAGTGAAGCCCGTGGGCCGAGGGAACTGTTTTTT.

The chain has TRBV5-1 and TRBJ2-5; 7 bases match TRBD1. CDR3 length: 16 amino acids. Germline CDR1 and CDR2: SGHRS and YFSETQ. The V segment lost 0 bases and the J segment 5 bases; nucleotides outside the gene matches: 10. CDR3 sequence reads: CASSLEGDSLGETQYF. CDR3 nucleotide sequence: TGCGCCAGCAGCTTGGAAGGGGACAGCCTTGGCGAGACCCAGTACTTC.

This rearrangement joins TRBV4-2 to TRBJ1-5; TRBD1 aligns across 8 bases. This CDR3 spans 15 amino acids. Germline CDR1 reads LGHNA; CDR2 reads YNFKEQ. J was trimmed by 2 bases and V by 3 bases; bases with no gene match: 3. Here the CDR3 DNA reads TGTGCCAGCAGCCACCCGGGACAGGGCAATCAGCCCCAGCATTTT. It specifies CASSHPGQGNQPQHF.

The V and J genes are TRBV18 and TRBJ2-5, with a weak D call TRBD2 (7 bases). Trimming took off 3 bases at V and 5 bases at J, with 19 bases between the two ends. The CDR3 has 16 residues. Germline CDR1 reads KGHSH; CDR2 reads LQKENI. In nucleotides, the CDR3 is TGTGCCAGCTCACCTCGAGAAGGGGGGGTCGGGGAGACCCAGTACTTC. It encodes CASSPREGGVGETQYF.

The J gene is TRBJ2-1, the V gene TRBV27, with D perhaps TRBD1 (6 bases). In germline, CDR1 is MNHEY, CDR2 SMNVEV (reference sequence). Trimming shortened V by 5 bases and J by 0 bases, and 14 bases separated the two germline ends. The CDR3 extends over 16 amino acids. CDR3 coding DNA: TGTGCCAGCAGTATCCACGGGACACACTCCTACAATGAGCAGTTCTTC. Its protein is CASSIHGTHSYNEQFF.

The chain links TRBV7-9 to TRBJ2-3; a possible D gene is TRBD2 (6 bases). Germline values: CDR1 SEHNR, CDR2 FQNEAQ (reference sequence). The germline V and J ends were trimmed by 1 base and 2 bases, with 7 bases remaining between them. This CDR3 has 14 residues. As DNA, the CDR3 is TGTGCCAGCAGCTTAGGCGGGATCACAGATACGCAGTATTTT. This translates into CASSLGGITDTQYF.

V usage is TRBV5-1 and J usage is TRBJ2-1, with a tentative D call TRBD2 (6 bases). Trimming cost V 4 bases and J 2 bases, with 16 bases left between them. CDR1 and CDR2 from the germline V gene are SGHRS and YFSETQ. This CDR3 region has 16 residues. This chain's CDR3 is CASSGTIAVTYNEQFF. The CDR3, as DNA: TGCGCCAGCAGCGGAACTATAGCGGTAACCTACAATGAGCAGTTCTTC.

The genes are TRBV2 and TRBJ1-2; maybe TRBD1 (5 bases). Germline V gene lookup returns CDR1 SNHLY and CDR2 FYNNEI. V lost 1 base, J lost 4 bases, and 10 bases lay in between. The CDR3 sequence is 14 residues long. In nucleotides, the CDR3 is TGTGCCAGCAGTGAAGGGGGCATCGGCTATGGCTACACCTTC. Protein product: CASSEGGIGYGYTF.